Below, 28 T cell receptor beta chains from the same sample are listed, as sequenced in a study of CD8 T cells in Susac syndrome. With random hexamers, reverse transcription was performed on about 0.5 to 1 ug of RNA. MiXCR was run by TCRdb on the immunoSEQ multiplex PCR reads, yielding one entry per CDR3 protein. The table has approximately 180,000 distinct CDR3 sequences, around 94% seen once; the top ten hold about 0.1%. Specimen: CD4+ T cells from PBMCs. These receptor sequences come from a human donor with Susac syndrome.

The rearrangement joins TRBV23-1 to TRBJ2-1; a possible D gene is TRBD2 (6 bases). TRBV23-1 is reported as an ORF; its role is uncertain. The CDR3 has 16 residues. Trimming removed 1 base from V and 4 bases from J, with 14 bases in between. CDR3 sequence reads: CASSQLGGFWYNEQFF. The CDR3 DNA reads as TGCGCCAGCAGTCAATTGGGGGGTTTCTGGTACAATGAGCAGTTCTTC.

The chain joins TRBV25-1 to TRBJ1-1, with D possibly being TRBD1 (5 bases). The CDR3 has 11 residues. Germline CDR1 MGHDK, CDR2 SYGVNS. The ends were cut back, 6 bases at V and 7 bases at J, with 9 bases in the middle. CDR3 in amino acids: CASRWGDEAFF. CDR3 DNA: TGTGCCAGCAGGTGGGGGGATGAAGCTTTCTTT.

The gene calls are TRBV20-1 and TRBJ2-5; D perhaps matches TRBD2 (6 bases). CDR1 is DFQATT, CDR2 SNEGSKA, per germline (reference sequence). Trimming left V 1 base short and J 0 bases short, with 12 bases between. The CDR3 runs 15 residues. The CDR3 region is CSARGTRDYQETQYF. Written as DNA, the CDR3 is TGCAGTGCTAGAGGGACCCGGGACTACCAAGAGACCCAGTACTTC.

CDR3 sequence reads: CSVPSGGADEQFF. The DNA of the CDR3 is TGCAGTGTTCCTAGCGGGGGGGCTGATGAGCAGTTCTTC. V usage is TRBV20-1 and J usage is TRBJ2-1; 12 bases agree with TRBD2. Germline V gives CDR1 DFQATT, CDR2 SNEGSKA (reference sequence). The CDR3 totals 13 residues. Trimming cost V 7 bases and J 8 bases; bases outside gene matches: 6.

The chain recombines TRBV2 with TRBJ2-2; no definite D call. The CDR3 consists of 15 residues. The V and J ends lost 4 bases and 1 base respectively, with 10 bases between them. CDR1 and CDR2 (germline): SNHLY, FYNNEI. CDR3 region: CASSALGRNTGELFF. CDR3 in DNA: TGTGCCAGCAGTGCCTTGGGTCGGAACACCGGGGAGCTGTTTTTT. The full variable domain, rest sourced from reference TRBV2 and TRBJ2-2, is EPEVTQTPSHQVTQMGQEVILRCVPISNHLYFYWYRQILGQKVEFLVSFYNNEISEKSEIFDDQFSVERPDGSNFTLKIRSTKLEDSAMYFCASSALGRNTGELFFGEGSRLTVL.

The chain employs TRBV4-3 and TRBJ1-5; 10 bases line up with TRBD1. The CDR3 spans 16 residues. V gave up 4 bases and J gave up 7 bases; unmatched junction bases: 10. Per the germline V gene, CDR1 is LGHNA and CDR2 is YSLEER. CDR3 bases: TGCGCCAGCAGCCCAAACCGGGACAGGGGCGACCAGCCCCAGCATTTT. This gives the protein CASSPNRDRGDQPQHF.

The chain recombines TRBV11-2 with TRBJ2-7, with 7 bases matching TRBD2. With V trimmed by 3 bases and J by 2 bases, 4 bases remained unmatched. In germline, CDR1 is SGHAT, CDR2 FQNNGV. The CDR3 is 14 amino acids. The CDR3 region is CASSLQRGAYEQYF. Written as DNA, the CDR3 is TGTGCCAGCAGCTTGCAACGGGGGGCCTACGAGCAGTACTTC.

This chain joins TRBV7-2 and TRBJ2-5, with TRBD2 as a possible D gene (6 bases). Trimming pared 1 base from V and 4 bases from J, leaving 22 bases between. The CDR3 is 18 amino acids. Germline CDR1 and CDR2: SGHTA and FQGNSA. CDR3 region: CASSLGIGRSGNPETQYF. The CDR3 coding sequence is TGTGCCAGCAGCTTAGGGATAGGTCGTAGCGGAAACCCAGAGACCCAGTACTTC.

V and J are TRBV14 and TRBJ2-5; 10 bases are a match to TRBD2. This CDR3 region has 14 residues. Trimming cost V 4 bases and J 5 bases; bases outside gene matches: 4. From germline, CDR1 is SGHDN and CDR2 FVKESK. CDR3 protein: CASSRSGRRETQYF. As DNA, the CDR3 is TGTGCCAGCAGCCGTAGCGGGAGGAGGGAGACCCAGTACTTC.

The chain is built from TRBV6-2 or TRBV6-3 and TRBJ2-1; the D gene could be TRBD1 or TRBD2 (5 bases each). The CDR3 is made up of 15 amino acids. Trimming removed 0 bases from V and 2 bases from J, with 8 bases in between. CDR1 is MNHEY, CDR2 SVGEGT, per germline. The CDR3: CASSYSGVAYNEQFF. DNA for the CDR3: TGTGCCAGCAGTTACTCGGGGGTCGCCTACAATGAGCAGTTCTTC.

This chain connects TRBV20-1 to TRBJ2-5; TRBD2 agrees at 7 bases. Per the germline V gene, CDR1 is DFQATT and CDR2 is SNEGSKA (reference sequence). The CDR3 sequence is 13 residues long. CDR3 amino acids: CSLGAGVLETQYF. DNA for the CDR3: TGCAGCCTAGGGGCGGGAGTGTTGGAGACCCAGTACTTC.

The chain carries TRBV28 and TRBJ2-1; the match to TRBD1 covers 7 bases. The CDR3 extends over 12 amino acids. Trimming at V came to 5 bases and at J to 8 bases, leaving 3 bases not matched to a gene. Germline-derived CDR1 and CDR2 are MDHEN and SYDVKM. In DNA, the CDR3 is TGTGCCAGCAGTCCACAGGGGTATGAGCAGTTCTTC. It codes for CASSPQGYEQFF.

The rearrangement joins TRBV20-1 to TRBJ1-5; the D gene is possibly TRBD1 (5 bases). The germline CDR1 and CDR2 sequences are DFQATT and SNEGSKA (reference sequence). The CDR3 has 13 amino acids. V lost 0 bases and J 3 bases, leaving 6 bases between the germline ends. The CDR3 region has the DNA TGCAGTGCTAGAGAGACAGACAATCAGCCCCAGCATTTT. Residues: CSARETDNQPQHF.

This chain joins TRBV20-1 and TRBJ2-5; TRBD2 agrees at 8 bases. There are 14 residues in the CDR3. The germline V gene has CDR1 DFQATT and CDR2 SNEGSKA (reference sequence). V was pared by 4 bases and J by 4 bases, with 8 bases of the junction left unmatched. CDR3 residues: CSAIPLAGRETQYF. The CDR3, as DNA: TGCAGTGCTATCCCTTTAGCGGGGAGAGAGACCCAGTACTTC.

The chain joins TRBV30 to TRBJ1-1; D call uncertain. The CDR3 totals 13 residues. CDR1 GTSNPN and CDR2 SVGIG come from the germline V gene (reference sequence). V was shortened by 0 bases and J by 6 bases, with 11 bases between the two germline ends. DNA for the CDR3: TGTGCCTGGAGTGTATCCCCTAACGCTGAAGCTTTCTTT. This codes for CAWSVSPNAEAFF.

The chain carries TRBV28 and TRBJ2-3; TRBD1 might be the D (6 bases). Trimming left V 2 bases short and J 4 bases short, with 7 bases between. CDR1 and CDR2 (germline): MDHEN, SYDVKM. The CDR3 runs to 13 residues. The CDR3, as DNA: TGTGCCAGCAGTTTAGGGGGCCCAGATACGCAGTATTTT. It encodes CASSLGGPDTQYF. Full variable domain (outside the CDR3, taken from reference TRBV28 and TRBJ2-3): DVKVTQSSRYLVKRTGEKVFLECVQDMDHENMFWYRQDPGLGLRLIYFSYDVKMKEKGDIPEGYSVSREKKERFSLILESASTNQTSMYLCASSLGGPDTQYFGPGTRLTVL.

This rearrangement joins TRBV29-1 to TRBJ2-6; the match to TRBD1 covers 8 bases. The length of the CDR3 is 16 residues. Germline trimming cut 7 bases from V and 0 bases from J; bases unmatched to any gene: 8. Germline V lookup: CDR1 SQVTM, CDR2 ANQGSEA. CDR3 protein: CSAAGTGDSGANVLTF. The CDR3 DNA follows: TGCAGCGCGGCCGGGACAGGTGACTCTGGGGCCAACGTCCTGACTTTC.

V gene TRBV7-2 combines with J gene TRBJ1-2, with D perhaps matching TRBD1 (5 bases). The CDR3 sequence is 14 residues long. Trimming stripped 6 bases from V and 2 bases from J, with 13 bases between. Per the germline V gene, CDR1 is SGHTA and CDR2 is FQGNSA. In DNA form, the CDR3 reads TGTGCCAGCAGACCTTCGAGGGACAACTATGGCTACACCTTC. Translation: CASRPSRDNYGYTF.

The genes are TRBV5-4 and TRBJ1-4; no clear D gene. Germline assignment: CDR1 SGHNT and CDR2 YYREEE (reference sequence). V dropped 5 bases and J dropped 7 bases, with 15 bases sitting between them. The CDR3 is made up of 14 amino acids. CDR3 residues: CASRDRQWSEKLFF. The CDR3 nucleotides read TGTGCCAGCAGAGACCGTCAGTGGTCTGAAAAACTGTTTTTT.

This chain uses TRBV6-2 or TRBV6-3 with TRBJ2-3; the D is unclear. Trimming pared 0 bases from V and 2 bases from J, leaving 9 bases between. The CDR3 is 15 residues long. The germline gives CDR1 MNHEY, CDR2 SVGEGT. As DNA, the CDR3 is TGTGCCAGCAGTTACTCAGGATTAGACACAGATACGCAGTATTTT. This sequence encodes CASSYSGLDTDTQYF.

This clonotype was detected only once. This chain connects TRBV9 to TRBJ2-3, with TRBD2 identical over 7 bases. Unmatched junction bases numbered 14, after V lost 7 bases and J lost 0 bases. CDR1 SGDLS and CDR2 YYNGEE come from the germline V gene. This CDR3 is 17 amino acids long. CDR3 protein: CASGGSGVTPSTDTQYF. As DNA, the CDR3 is TGTGCCAGCGGGGGAAGCGGGGTGACCCCTAGCACAGATACGCAGTATTTT.

The chain joins TRBV3-1 to TRBJ2-1; D gene ambiguous. Between the trimmed V and J ends, which lost 2 bases and 6 bases, there was a span of 2 bases. The CDR3 is made up of 11 amino acids. Germline CDR1 reads LGHDT; CDR2 reads YNNKEL (reference sequence). CDR3 DNA sequence: TGTGCCAGCAGCCAACGCAATGAGCAGTTCTTC. It yields the protein CASSQRNEQFF.

This clonotype came up once. The chain employs TRBV12-5 and TRBJ2-1; 8 bases are shared with TRBD1. This CDR3 has 16 residues. V trimming: 6 bases; J trimming: 3 bases; junction bases outside the gene matches: 10. Germline loops: CDR1 LGHNT, CDR2 FRNRAP. The CDR3 spells CASGLRLRGHYNEQFF. DNA of the CDR3: TGTGCTAGTGGCCTAAGGCTCAGGGGGCACTACAATGAGCAGTTCTTC.

Note on this clonotype: One junction end disagrees with the germline gene, perhaps due to a read error. The rearrangement uses TRBV29-1 and TRBJ2-4, with 8 positions matching TRBD1. The CDR3 loop spans 14 amino acids. Germline V gives CDR1 SQVTM, CDR2 ANQGSEA. CDR3 sequence (DNA): TGCAGCGTCGGGCCCCAGGGGGCCAAAAACACTCAGTACTTC. Translated, it gives CSVGPQGAKNTQYF.

The V and J genes are TRBV20-1 and TRBJ1-5, with 10 bases fitting TRBD1. With V trimmed by 2 bases and J by 2 bases, 9 bases remained unmatched. This CDR3 contains 17 residues. Per germline, CDR1 DFQATT and CDR2 SNEGSKA (reference sequence). This CDR3 is CSARTSGTGVGNQPQHF. CDR3 nucleotides: TGCAGTGCTAGAACGTCCGGGACAGGGGTTGGCAATCAGCCCCAGCATTTT.

In this sample, this clonotype turned up a few times. Its ends do not fully match the called genes, so a read error is possible. This CDR3 reads CASSLSGGYEQYF. Written as DNA, the CDR3 is TGTGCCAGCAGCTTGTCAGGGGGCTACGAGCAGTACTTC. The chain employs TRBV5-1 and TRBJ2-7; 7 bases fit TRBD1. Germline CDR1 reads SGHRS; CDR2 reads YFSETQ. This CDR3 has 13 amino acids.

The chain combines TRBV20-1 with TRBJ2-1; 11 positions agree with TRBD1. This CDR3 is built from 15 residues. Germline values: CDR1 DFQATT, CDR2 SNEGSKA (reference sequence). The trim removed 5 bases at V and 6 bases at J, leaving 9 bases unmatched. In DNA, the CDR3 is TGCAGTGCTCCCTTGGACAGGGGGCGCCGCAATGAGCAGTTCTTC. It encodes CSAPLDRGRRNEQFF.

This clonotype has just one count. The V and J genes are TRBV5-1 and TRBJ2-1; TRBD2 matches 12 bases. The CDR3 contains 15 residues. V was clipped by 5 bases and J by 7 bases; unmatched bases: 7. The germline V gene has CDR1 SGHRS and CDR2 YFSETQ. The CDR3 region has the DNA TGCGCCAGCAGACTCGGACTAGCGGGAATAAATGAGCAGTTCTTC. This gives the protein CASRLGLAGINEQFF.